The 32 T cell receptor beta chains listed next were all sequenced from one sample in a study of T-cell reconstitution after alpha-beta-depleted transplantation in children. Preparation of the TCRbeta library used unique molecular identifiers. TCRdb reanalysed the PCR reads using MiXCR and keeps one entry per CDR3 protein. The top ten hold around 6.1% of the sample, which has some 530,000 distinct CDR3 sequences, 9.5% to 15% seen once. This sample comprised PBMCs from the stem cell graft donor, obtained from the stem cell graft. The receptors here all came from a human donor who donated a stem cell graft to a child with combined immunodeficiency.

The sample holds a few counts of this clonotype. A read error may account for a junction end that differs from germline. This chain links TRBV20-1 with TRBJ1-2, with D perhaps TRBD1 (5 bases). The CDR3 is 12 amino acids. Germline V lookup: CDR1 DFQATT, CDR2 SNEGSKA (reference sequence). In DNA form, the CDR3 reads TGCAGTGCGAGAGGGACGAGCTATGGCTACACCTTC. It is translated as CSARGTSYGYTF.

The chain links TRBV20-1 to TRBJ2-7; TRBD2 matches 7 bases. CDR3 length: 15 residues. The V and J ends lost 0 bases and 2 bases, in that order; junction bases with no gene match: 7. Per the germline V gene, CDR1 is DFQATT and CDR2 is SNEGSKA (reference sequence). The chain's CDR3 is CSARDLGGGTYEQYF. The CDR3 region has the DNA TGCAGTGCTAGAGATCTCGGCGGGGGTACCTACGAGCAGTACTTC.

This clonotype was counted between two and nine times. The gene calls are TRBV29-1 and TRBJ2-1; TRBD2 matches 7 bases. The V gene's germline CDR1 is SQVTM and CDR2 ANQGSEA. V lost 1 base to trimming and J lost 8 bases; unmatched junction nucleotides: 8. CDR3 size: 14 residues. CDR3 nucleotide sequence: TGCAGCGTTGAAGGGGGCGGGAGAACTTATGAGCAGTTCTTC. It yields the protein CSVEGGGRTYEQFF.

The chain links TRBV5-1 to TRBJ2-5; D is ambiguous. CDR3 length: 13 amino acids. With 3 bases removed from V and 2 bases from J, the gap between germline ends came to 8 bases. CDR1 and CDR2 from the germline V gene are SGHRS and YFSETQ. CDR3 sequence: CASSSTQQETQYF. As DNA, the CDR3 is TGCGCCAGCAGCTCTACTCAACAAGAGACCCAGTACTTC.

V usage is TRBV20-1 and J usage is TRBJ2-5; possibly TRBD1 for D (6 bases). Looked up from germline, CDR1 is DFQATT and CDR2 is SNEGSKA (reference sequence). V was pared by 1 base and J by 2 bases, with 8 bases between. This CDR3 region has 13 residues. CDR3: CSARVTGQETQYF. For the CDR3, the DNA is TGCAGTGCTAGAGTTACAGGGCAAGAGACCCAGTACTTC.

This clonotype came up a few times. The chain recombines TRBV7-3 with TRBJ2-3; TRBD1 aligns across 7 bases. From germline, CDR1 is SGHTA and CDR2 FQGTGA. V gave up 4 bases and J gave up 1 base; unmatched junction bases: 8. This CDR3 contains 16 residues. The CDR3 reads CASSSRRQGRTDTQYF. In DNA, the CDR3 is TGTGCCAGCAGCTCCCGGCGACAGGGCCGCACAGATACGCAGTATTTT.

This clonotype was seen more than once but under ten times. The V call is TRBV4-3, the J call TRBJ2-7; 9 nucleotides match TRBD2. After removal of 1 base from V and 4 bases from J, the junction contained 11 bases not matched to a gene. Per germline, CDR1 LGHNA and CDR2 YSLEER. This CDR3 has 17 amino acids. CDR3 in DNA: TGCGCCAGCAGCCAAGCCCTAGCGGGATCGGGATTTTACGAGCAGTACTTC. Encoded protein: CASSQALAGSGFYEQYF.

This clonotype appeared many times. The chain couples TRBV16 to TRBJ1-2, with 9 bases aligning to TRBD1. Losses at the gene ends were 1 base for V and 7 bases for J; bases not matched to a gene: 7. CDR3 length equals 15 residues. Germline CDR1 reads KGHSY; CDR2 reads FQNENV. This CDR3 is CASSQLDRGTGGYTF. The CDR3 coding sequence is TGTGCCAGCAGCCAATTGGACAGGGGCACGGGTGGCTACACCTTC. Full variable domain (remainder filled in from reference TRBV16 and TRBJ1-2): GEEVAQTPKHLVRGEGQKAKLYCAPIKGHSYVFWYQQVLKNEFKFLISFQNENVFDETGMPKERFSAKCLPNSPCSLEIQATKLEDSAVYFCASSQLDRGTGGYTFGSGTRLTVV.

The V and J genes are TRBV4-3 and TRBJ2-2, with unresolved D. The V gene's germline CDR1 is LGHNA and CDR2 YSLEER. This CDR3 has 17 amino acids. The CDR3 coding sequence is TGCGCTGTCAGCCAAGAATTGGAGCCTCCGAACACCGGGGAGCTGTTTTTT. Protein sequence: CAVSQELEPPNTGELFF.

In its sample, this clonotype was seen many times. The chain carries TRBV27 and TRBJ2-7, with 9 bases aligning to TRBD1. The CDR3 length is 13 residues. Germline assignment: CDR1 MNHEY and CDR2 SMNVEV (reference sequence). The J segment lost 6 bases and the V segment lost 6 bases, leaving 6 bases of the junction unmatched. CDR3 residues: CASRDRGYVEQYF. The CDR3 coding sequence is TGTGCCAGCAGAGACAGGGGGTACGTCGAGCAGTACTTC.

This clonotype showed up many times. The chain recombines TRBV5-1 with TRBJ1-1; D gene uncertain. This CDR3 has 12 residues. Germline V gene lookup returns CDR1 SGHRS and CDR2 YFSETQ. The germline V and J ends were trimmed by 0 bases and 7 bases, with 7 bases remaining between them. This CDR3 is CASSLDGDEAFF. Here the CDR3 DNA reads TGCGCCAGCAGCTTGGACGGAGATGAAGCTTTCTTT. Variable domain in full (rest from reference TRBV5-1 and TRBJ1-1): KAGVTQTPRYLIKTRGQQVTLSCSPISGHRSVSWYQQTPGQGLQFLFEYFSETQRNKGNFPGRFSGRQFSNSRSEMNVSTLELGDSALYLCASSLDGDEAFFGQGTRLTVV.

The CDR3 is CASSLSGPGRGETQYF. In DNA form, the CDR3 reads TGTGCCAGCAGTTTATCGGGGCCAGGGAGGGGAGAGACCCAGTACTTC. V is TRBV28 and J is TRBJ2-5, with 7 nucleotides matching TRBD2. CDR3 length equals 16 residues. Germline trimming cut 1 base from V and 4 bases from J; bases unmatched to any gene: 9. Germline-derived CDR1 and CDR2 are MDHEN and SYDVKM. Based on the CDR3 plus reference TRBV28 and TRBJ2-5, the full variable domain is DVKVTQSSRYLVKRTGEKVFLECVQDMDHENMFWYRQDPGLGLRLIYFSYDVKMKEKGDIPEGYSVSREKKERFSLILESASTNQTSMYLCASSLSGPGRGETQYFGPGTRLLVL.

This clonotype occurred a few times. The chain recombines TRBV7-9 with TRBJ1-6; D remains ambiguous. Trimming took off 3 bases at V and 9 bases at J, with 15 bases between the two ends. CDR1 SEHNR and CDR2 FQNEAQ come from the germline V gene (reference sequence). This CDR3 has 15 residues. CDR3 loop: CASSLGLRALSPLHF. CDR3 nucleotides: TGTGCCAGCAGCTTGGGGTTAAGGGCACTTTCACCCCTCCACTTT.

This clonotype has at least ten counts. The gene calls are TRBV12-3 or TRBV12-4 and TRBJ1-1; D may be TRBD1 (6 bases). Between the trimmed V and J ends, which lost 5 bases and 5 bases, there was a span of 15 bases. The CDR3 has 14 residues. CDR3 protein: CASSPTGIGTEAFF. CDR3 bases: TGTGCCAGCAGTCCCACAGGGATTGGGACTGAAGCTTTCTTT.

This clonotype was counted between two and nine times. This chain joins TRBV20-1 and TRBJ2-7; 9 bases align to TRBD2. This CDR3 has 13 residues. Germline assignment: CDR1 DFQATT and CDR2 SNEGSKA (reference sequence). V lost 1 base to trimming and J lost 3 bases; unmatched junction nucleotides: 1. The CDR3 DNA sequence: TGCAGTGCTAGAGCACTAGCGGGCTACGAGCAGTACTTC. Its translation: CSARALAGYEQYF.

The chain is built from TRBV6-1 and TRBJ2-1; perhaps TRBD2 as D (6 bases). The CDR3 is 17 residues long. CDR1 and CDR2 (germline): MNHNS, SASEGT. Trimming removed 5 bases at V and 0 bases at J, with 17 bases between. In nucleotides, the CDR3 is TGTGCCAGCAGTCGAACCGGGACTTACGACTCCTACAATGAGCAGTTCTTC. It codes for CASSRTGTYDSYNEQFF.

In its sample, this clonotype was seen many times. The CDR3 DNA reads TGTGCCATCAGTGACAGCAACTACAATGAGCAGTTCTTC. It yields the protein CAISDSNYNEQFF. This sequence joins TRBV10-3 and TRBJ2-1, with D unclear. Germline assignment: CDR1 ENHRY and CDR2 SYGVKD. The CDR3 has 13 amino acids. The V and J ends lost 3 bases and 3 bases respectively, with 6 bases between them.

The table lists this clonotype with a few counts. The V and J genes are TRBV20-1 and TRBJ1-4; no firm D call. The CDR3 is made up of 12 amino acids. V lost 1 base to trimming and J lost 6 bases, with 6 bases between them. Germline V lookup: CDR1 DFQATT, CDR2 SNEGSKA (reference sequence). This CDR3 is CSARGTHEKLFF. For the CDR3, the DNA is TGCAGTGCTAGAGGCACCCATGAAAAACTGTTTTTT.

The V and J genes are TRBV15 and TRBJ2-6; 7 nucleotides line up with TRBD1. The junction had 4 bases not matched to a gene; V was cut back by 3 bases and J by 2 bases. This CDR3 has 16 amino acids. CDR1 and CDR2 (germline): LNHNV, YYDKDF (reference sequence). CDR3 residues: CATSRVQGPGANVLTF. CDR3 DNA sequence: TGTGCCACCAGCAGGGTACAGGGGCCTGGGGCCAACGTCCTGACTTTC.

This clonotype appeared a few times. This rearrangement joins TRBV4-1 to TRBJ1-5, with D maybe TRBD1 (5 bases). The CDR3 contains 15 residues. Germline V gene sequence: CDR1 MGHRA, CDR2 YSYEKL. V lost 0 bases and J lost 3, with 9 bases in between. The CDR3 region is CASSQEKGANQPQHF. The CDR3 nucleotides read TGCGCCAGCAGCCAAGAAAAAGGGGCCAATCAGCCCCAGCATTTT.

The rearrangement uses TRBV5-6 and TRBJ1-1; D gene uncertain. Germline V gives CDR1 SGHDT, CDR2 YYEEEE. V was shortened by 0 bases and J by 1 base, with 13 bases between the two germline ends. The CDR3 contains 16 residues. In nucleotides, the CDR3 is TGTGCCAGCAGCTTGGGCCCAAGGACTTCGAACACTGAAGCTTTCTTT. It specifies CASSLGPRTSNTEAFF.

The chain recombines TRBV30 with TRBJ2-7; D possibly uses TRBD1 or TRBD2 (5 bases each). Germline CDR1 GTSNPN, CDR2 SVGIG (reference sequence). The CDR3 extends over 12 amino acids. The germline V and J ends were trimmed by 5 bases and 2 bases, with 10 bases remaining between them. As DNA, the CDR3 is TGTGCCTGGGGGACGGCGGCCTACGAGCAGTACTTC. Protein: CAWGTAAYEQYF.

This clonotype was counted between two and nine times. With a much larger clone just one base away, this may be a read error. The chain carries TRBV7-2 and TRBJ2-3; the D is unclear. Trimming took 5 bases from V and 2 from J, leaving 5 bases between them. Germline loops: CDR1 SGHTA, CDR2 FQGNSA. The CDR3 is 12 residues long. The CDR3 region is CASSHDTDTQYF. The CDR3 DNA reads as TGTGCCAGCAGCCACGACACAGATACGCAGTATTTT.

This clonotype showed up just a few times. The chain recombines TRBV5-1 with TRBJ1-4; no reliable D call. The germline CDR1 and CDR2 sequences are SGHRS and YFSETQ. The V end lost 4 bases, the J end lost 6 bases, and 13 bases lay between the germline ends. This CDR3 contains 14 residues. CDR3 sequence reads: CASSREDGDEKLFF. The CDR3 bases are TGCGCCAGCAGCAGAGAGGACGGGGATGAAAAACTGTTTTTT.

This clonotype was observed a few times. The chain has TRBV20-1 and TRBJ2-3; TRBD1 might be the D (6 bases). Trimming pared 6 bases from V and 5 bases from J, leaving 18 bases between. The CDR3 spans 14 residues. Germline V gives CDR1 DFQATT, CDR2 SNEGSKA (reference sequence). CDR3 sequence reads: CSARTGMVGDTQYF. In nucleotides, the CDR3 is TGCAGTGCCAGAACAGGGATGGTGGGAGATACGCAGTATTTT.

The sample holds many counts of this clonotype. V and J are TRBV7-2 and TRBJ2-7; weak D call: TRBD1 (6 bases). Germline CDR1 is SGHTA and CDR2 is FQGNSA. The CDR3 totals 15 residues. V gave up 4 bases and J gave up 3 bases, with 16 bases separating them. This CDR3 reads CASSSRGHENYEQYF. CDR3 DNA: TGTGCCAGCAGCTCCCGGGGACATGAGAACTACGAGCAGTACTTC. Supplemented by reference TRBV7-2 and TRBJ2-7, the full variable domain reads GAGVSQSPSNKVTEKGKDVELRCDPISGHTALYWYRQSLGQGLEFLIYFQGNSAPDKSGLPSDRFSAERTGGSVSTLTIQRTQQEDSAVYLCASSSRGHENYEQYFGPGTRLTVT.

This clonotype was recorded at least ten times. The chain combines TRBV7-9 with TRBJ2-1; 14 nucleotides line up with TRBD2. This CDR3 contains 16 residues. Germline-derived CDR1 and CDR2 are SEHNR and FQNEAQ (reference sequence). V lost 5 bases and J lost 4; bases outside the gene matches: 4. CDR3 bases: TGTGCCAGCAGCATGACTAGCGGGAGGGAGTACAATGAGCAGTTCTTC. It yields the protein CASSMTSGREYNEQFF.

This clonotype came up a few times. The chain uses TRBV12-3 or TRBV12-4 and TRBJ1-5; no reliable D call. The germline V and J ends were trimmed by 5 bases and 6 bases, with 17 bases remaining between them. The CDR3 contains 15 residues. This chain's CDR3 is CASSLSRIPGQPQHF. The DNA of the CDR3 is TGTGCCAGCAGTCTATCCCGGATACCTGGTCAGCCCCAGCATTTT.

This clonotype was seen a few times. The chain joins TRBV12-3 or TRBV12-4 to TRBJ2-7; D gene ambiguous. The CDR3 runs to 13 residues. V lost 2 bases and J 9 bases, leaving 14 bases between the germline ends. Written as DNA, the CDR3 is TGTGCCAGCAGTTTAAACAGCCCGTCGGGGCAGTACTTC. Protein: CASSLNSPSGQYF.

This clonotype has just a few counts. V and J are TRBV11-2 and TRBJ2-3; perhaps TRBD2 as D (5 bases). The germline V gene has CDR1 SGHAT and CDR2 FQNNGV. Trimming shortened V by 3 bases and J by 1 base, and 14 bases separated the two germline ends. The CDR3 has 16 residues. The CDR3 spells CASSFGGARGTDTQYF. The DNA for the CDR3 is TGTGCCAGCAGCTTCGGAGGCGCGAGAGGCACAGATACGCAGTATTTT.

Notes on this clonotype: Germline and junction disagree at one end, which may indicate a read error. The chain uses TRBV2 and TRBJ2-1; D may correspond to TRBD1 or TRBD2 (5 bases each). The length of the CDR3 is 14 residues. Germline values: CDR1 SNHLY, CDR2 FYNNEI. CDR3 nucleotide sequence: TGTGCCACCAGTCCGGGGCGCCTAAACAATGAGCAGTTCTTC. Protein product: CATSPGRLNNEQFF. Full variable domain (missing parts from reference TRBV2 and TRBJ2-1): EPEVTQTPSHQVTQMGQEVILRCVPISNHLYFYWYRQILGQKVEFLVSFYNNEISEKSEIFDDQFSVERPDGSNFTLKIRSTKLEDSAMYFCATSPGRLNNEQFFGPGTRLTVL.

The CDR3 DNA reads as TGTGCCATCAAGGGACTAGCGGGACTCTACAATGAGCAGTTCTTC. It yields the protein CAIKGLAGLYNEQFF. The rearrangement uses TRBV10-3 and TRBJ2-1; TRBD2 aligns across 13 bases. CDR3 length: 15 residues. Germline V gives CDR1 ENHRY, CDR2 SYGVKD. V was clipped by 7 bases and J by 3 bases; unmatched bases: 3.